The 13 T cell receptor beta chains below all came from one sample that was sequenced in a study of shared clonotypes between healthy human individuals. The assay was immunoSEQ multiplex PCR, and TCRdb's table has in-frame clones only and misses some. The table lists a few million clones, about 92% of them singletons. The sample comprised naive CD4+ T cells from PBMCs. As to subset: CD45RA+ positively selected. The receptors derive from a man aged 18-30 years in good health. Some clones in this sample may be carry-over from other donors' samples.

The chain carries TRBV15 and TRBJ2-1; no definite D call. V lost 0 bases and J lost 2, with 8 bases in between. CDR3 length: 15 residues. Germline values: CDR1 LNHNV, CDR2 YYDKDF (reference sequence). In nucleotides, the CDR3 is TGTGCCACCAGCAGAGATTTGCCGCCCTACAATGAGCAGTTCTTC. Translating it yields CATSRDLPPYNEQFF.

The rearrangement links TRBV10-1 to TRBJ2-1, with TRBD2 matching 7 bases. CDR1 WNHNN and CDR2 SYGVQD come from the germline V gene (reference sequence). J lost 7 bases, V lost 5 bases, and 2 bases had no gene match. This CDR3 region has 12 residues. The CDR3 DNA is TGCGCCAGCAGTCCGGGACTAAATGAGCAGTTCTTC. Its translation: CASSPGLNEQFF.

V gene TRBV7-7 combines with J gene TRBJ2-5, with unresolved D. V lost 5 bases and J lost 1, with 11 bases in between. CDR3 length: 14 amino acids. Germline V gene data show CDR1 as SSHAT and CDR2 as FNYEAQ (reference sequence). CDR3 in DNA: TGTGCCAGCAGCCCCGGCCGGAGCCAAGAGACCCAGTACTTC. This gives the protein CASSPGRSQETQYF.

CDR3 amino acids: CASSQDSSQETQYF. CDR3 coding DNA: TGCGCCAGCAGCCAGGACAGTTCCCAAGAGACCCAGTACTTC. The V and J genes are TRBV5-1 and TRBJ2-5; possible D gene TRBD1, 6 bases. From germline, CDR1 is SGHRS and CDR2 YFSETQ. This CDR3 is 14 amino acids long. The V end was cut by 4 bases, the J end by 1 base, with 11 bases between.

Written as DNA, the CDR3 is TGTGCCAGCAAACCCCTCGATACAGGGAACTACGAGCAGTACTTC. This gives the protein CASKPLDTGNYEQYF. The rearrangement links TRBV27 to TRBJ2-7, with D possibly matching TRBD1 (6 bases). The V gene lost 7 bases and the J gene lost 3 bases, with 19 bases spanning the gap. The CDR3 loop spans 15 amino acids. Germline CDR1 reads MNHEY; CDR2 reads SMNVEV (reference sequence).

This chain connects TRBV7-2 to TRBJ1-2; TRBD1 matches at 10 bases. J gave up 1 base and V 2 bases, and 4 bases lay outside the gene matches. Germline CDR1 reads SGHTA; CDR2 reads FQGNSA. This CDR3 region has 16 residues. Here the CDR3 reads CASSLQTGGDNYGYTF. In nucleotides, the CDR3 is TGTGCCAGCAGCTTACAGACAGGGGGCGATAACTATGGCTACACCTTC.

J is TRBJ2-3 and V is TRBV5-1; 8 bases agree with TRBD1. After removal of 0 bases from V and 2 bases from J, the junction contained 5 bases not matched to a gene. CDR1 SGHRS and CDR2 YFSETQ come from the germline V gene. CDR3 size: 16 residues. The CDR3 region is CASSLVYRGDTDTQYF. In DNA, the CDR3 is TGCGCCAGCAGCTTGGTTTACAGGGGGGACACAGATACGCAGTATTTT.

The chain uses TRBV7-2 and TRBJ2-7; 15 bases agree with TRBD2. Germline CDR1 is SGHTA and CDR2 is FQGNSA. The CDR3 sequence is 17 residues long. The J segment lost 2 bases and the V segment lost 3 bases, leaving 5 bases of the junction unmatched. The CDR3: CASSLGLAGGSPYEQYF. The CDR3 nucleotides are TGTGCCAGCAGCTTGGGACTAGCGGGAGGTAGTCCCTACGAGCAGTACTTC.

The rearrangement uses TRBV29-1 and TRBJ1-1, with D uncertain. Trimming removed 2 bases from V and 4 bases from J, with 11 bases in between. The germline CDR1 and CDR2 sequences are SQVTM and ANQGSEA. The CDR3 sequence is 13 residues long. The CDR3 here is CSVEMARGTEAFF. CDR3 DNA: TGCAGCGTTGAAATGGCTCGGGGCACTGAAGCTTTCTTT.

The chain couples TRBV18 to TRBJ2-5; D is undetermined. The germline CDR1 and CDR2 sequences are KGHSH and LQKENI. The CDR3 sequence is 13 residues long. The ends were cut back, 3 bases at V and 3 bases at J, with 8 bases in the middle. The CDR3 DNA reads as TGTGCCAGCTCACCCTCCTCCGAAGAGACCCAGTACTTC. Protein product: CASSPSSEETQYF.

The V call is TRBV5-1, the J call TRBJ2-5; D is undetermined. V gave up 2 bases and J gave up 5 bases, with 16 bases separating them. This CDR3 is built from 15 residues. CDR1 and CDR2 (germline): SGHRS, YFSETQ. The CDR3 DNA is TGCGCCAGCAGCTTCTCGGCGTCCCTCAGGGAGACCCAGTACTTC. Its protein product is CASSFSASLRETQYF. Filled out from reference TRBV5-1 and TRBJ2-5, the complete variable domain reads KAGVTQTPRYLIKTRGQQVTLSCSPISGHRSVSWYQQTPGQGLQFLFEYFSETQRNKGNFPGRFSGRQFSNSRSEMNVSTLELGDSALYLCASSFSASLRETQYFGPGTRLLVL.

The chain employs TRBV29-1 and TRBJ2-2; D gene uncertain. V lost 1 base to trimming and J lost 3 bases, with 9 bases between them. The CDR3 runs to 14 residues. Germline V CDR1 and CDR2: SQVTM, ANQGSEA. CDR3 sequence reads: CSVEGEVDTGELFF. The CDR3 nucleotides are TGCAGCGTTGAAGGGGAAGTAGACACCGGGGAGCTGTTTTTT.

The chain joins TRBV19 to TRBJ2-5; no firm D call. Germline V lookup: CDR1 LNHDA, CDR2 SQIVND (reference sequence). V was pared by 3 bases and J by 2 bases, with 10 bases between. The CDR3 runs 14 residues. The CDR3 sequence: CASSMARAQETQYF. CDR3 in DNA: TGTGCCAGTAGTATGGCACGGGCACAAGAGACCCAGTACTTC.